This T cell receptor beta chain came from a study of shared clonotypes between healthy human individuals. Bulk PBMC genomic DNA spanned ten immunoSEQ deep plates. Original data processing: Owing to the provision of junction-only sequences devoid of quality scores by immunoSEQ, filtering differed. Some clones are missing from TCRdb's copy, which holds only in-frame ones; the method was immunoSEQ multiplex PCR. Clonal size and the V and J genes are those of that table, whereas D and trimming came from the DNA. Counted here are 450,000 to 500,000 clones, about 82% occurring once; the ten biggest clones make up roughly 13%. The CDR3 runs to 15 residues. Germline V gene lookup returns CDR1 MNHEY and CDR2 SMNVEV (reference sequence). V lost 5 bases, J lost 4 bases, and 7 bases stayed unmatched.

The chain combines TRBV27 with TRBJ2-7, with 11 nucleotides matching TRBD2. This clonotype was obtained from a woman aged 40 to 50 in good health. Some clones in this sample may be carry-over from other donors' samples. Material: PBMCs. The CDR3 region is CASSPGTSGEYEQYF. CDR3 in DNA: TGTGCCAGCAGTCCCGGGACTAGCGGAGAATACGAGCAGTACTTC.